The entry that follows covers one T cell receptor beta chain sequence. Its antigen is not identified. Each sample had two DNA replicates, 0.5 ug blood or about 1.5 ug tissue. The protocol was immunoSEQ multiplex PCR, while the TCRdb copy is restricted to in-frame clones and leaves out a portion. The sample lists over 45,000 clones; roughly 84% were seen once. The data are from a study of early stage breast cancer tumors. Across the whole study: Of about 17 invasive breast tumors, about a dozen were hormone receptor-positive, HER2-negative. General study findings and limits: In about 90% of the 16 patients, blood comparison separated tumor from normal breast. Functional markers like CD4, CD8 and FOXP3 were missed in bulk sequencing.

Unmatched junction bases numbered 6, after V lost 1 base and J lost 5 bases. This CDR3 is 16 amino acids long. CDR1 is LNHDA, CDR2 SQIVND, per germline (reference sequence). Sequenced: blood. The source is a person in their fifties with breast cancer. The rearrangement uses TRBV19 and TRBJ2-2; 8 bases fit TRBD1. CDR3 DNA: TGTGCCAGTAGTATAGTTGCAGGGGGCCGTACCGGGGAGCTGTTTTTT. It yields the protein CASSIVAGGRTGELFF.